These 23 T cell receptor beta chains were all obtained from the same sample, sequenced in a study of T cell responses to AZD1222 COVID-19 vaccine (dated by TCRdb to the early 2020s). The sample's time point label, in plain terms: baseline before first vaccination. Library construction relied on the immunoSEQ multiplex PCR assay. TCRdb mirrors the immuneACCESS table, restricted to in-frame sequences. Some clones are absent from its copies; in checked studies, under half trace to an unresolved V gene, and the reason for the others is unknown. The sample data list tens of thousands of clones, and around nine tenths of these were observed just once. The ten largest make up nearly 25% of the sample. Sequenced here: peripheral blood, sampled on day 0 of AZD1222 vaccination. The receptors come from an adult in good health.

The CDR3 loop reads CASSSSGQGRYEQYF. The CDR3, as DNA: TGTGCCAGCAGTAGCTCAGGACAGGGTCGGTACGAGCAGTACTTC. This chain joins TRBV28 and TRBJ2-7, with 8 bases that match TRBD1. Germline assignment: CDR1 MDHEN and CDR2 SYDVKM. The trim removed 5 bases at V and 4 bases at J, leaving 10 bases unmatched. The CDR3 loop spans 15 amino acids.

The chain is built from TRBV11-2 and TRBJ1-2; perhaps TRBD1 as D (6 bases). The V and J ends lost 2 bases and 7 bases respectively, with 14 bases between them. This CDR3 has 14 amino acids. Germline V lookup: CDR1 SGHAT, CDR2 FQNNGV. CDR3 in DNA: TGTGCCAGCAGCTTAACAGGGAGTAAGTCTGGCTACACCTTC. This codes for CASSLTGSKSGYTF.

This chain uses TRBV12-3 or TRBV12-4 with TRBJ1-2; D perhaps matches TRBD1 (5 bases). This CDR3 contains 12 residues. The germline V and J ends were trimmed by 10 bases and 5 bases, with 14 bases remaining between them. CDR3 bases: TGTGCCACCGGGCGTCAGGGTTATGGCTACACCTTC. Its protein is CATGRQGYGYTF.

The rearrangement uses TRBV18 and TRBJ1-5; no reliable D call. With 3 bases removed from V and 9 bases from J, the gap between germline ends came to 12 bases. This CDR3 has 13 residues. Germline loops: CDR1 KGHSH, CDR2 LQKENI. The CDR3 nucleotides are TGTGCCAGCTCACCTTCCGCCGTCCGGCCCCAGCATTTT. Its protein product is CASSPSAVRPQHF.

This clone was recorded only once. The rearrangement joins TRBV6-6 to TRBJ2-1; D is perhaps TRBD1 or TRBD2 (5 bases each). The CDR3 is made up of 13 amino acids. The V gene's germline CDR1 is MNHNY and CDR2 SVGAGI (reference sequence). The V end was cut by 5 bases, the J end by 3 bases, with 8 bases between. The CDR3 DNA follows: TGTGCCAGCAGTCGGGGCAGCTACAATGAGCAGTTCTTC. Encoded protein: CASSRGSYNEQFF.

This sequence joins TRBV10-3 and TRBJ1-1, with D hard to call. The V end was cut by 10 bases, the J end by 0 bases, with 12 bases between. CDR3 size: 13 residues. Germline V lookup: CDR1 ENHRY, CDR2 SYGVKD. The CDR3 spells CATREGMNTEAFF. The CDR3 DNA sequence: TGTGCCACCCGTGAGGGAATGAACACTGAAGCTTTCTTT.

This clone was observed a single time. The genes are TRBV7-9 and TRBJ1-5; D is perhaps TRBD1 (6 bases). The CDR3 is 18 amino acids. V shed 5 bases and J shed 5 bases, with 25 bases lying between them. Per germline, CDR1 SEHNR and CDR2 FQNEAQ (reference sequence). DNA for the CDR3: TGTGCCAGCAGCCGAGAAATGACAGGAAGTGGGGATGATCAGCCCCAGCATTTT. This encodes CASSREMTGSGDDQPQHF.

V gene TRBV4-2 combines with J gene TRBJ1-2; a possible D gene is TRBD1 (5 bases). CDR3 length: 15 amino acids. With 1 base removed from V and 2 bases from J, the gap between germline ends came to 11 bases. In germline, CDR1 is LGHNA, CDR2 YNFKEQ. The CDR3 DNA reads TGTGCCAGCAGCCAAGGAAAGGGGCCAAACTATGGCTACACCTTC. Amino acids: CASSQGKGPNYGYTF.

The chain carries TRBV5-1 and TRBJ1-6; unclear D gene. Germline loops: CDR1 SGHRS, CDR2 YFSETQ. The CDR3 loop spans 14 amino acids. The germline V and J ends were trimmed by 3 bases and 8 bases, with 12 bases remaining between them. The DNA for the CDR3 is TGCGCCAGCAGCTGGGGAGCTGGGGATTCACCCCTCCACTTT. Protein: CASSWGAGDSPLHF.

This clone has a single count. The CDR3 region has the DNA TGTGCCAGCAGCTCTTCCAGTAACTATGGCTACACCTTC. Protein: CASSSSSNYGYTF. The chain recombines TRBV5-8 with TRBJ1-2, with unresolved D. V was shortened by 3 bases and J by 1 base, with 7 bases between the two germline ends. CDR3 length: 13 residues. CDR1 SGHTS and CDR2 YDEGEE come from the germline V gene. The full variable domain, rest sourced from reference TRBV5-8 and TRBJ1-2, is EAGVTQSPTHLIKTRGQQATLRCSPISGHTSVYWYQQALGLGLQFLLWYDEGEERNRGNFPPRFSGRQFPNYSSELNVNALELEDSALYLCASSSSSNYGYTFGSGTRLTVV.

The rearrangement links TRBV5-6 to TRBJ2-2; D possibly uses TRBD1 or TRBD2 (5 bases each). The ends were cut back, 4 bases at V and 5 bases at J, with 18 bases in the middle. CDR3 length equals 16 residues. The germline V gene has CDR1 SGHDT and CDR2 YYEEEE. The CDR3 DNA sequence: TGTGCCAGCAGCGCCCTCCCCGGGGACCTAACCGGGGAGCTGTTTTTT. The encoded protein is CASSALPGDLTGELFF.

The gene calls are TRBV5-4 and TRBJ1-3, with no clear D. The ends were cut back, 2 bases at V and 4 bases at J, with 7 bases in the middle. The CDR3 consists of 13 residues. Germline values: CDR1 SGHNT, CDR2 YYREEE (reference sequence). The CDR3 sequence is CASSFSKGNTIYF. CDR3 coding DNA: TGTGCCAGCAGCTTCTCAAAGGGAAACACCATATATTTT.

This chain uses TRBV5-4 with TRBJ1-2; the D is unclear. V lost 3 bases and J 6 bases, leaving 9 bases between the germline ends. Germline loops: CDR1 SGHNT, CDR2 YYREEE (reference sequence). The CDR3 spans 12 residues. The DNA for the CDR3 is TGTGCCAGCAGCTCCGACTGGAATGGCTACACCTTC. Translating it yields CASSSDWNGYTF.

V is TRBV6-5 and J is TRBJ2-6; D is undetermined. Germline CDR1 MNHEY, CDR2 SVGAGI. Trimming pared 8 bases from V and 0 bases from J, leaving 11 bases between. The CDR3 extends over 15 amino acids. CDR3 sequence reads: CASGFKASGANVLTF. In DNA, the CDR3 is TGTGCCAGCGGATTTAAAGCCTCTGGGGCCAACGTCCTGACTTTC.

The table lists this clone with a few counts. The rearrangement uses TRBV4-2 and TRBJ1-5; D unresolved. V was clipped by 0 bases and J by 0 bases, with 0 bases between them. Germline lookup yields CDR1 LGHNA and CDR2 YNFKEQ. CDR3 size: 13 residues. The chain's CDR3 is CASSQDSNQPQHF. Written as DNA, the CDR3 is TGTGCCAGCAGCCAAGATAGCAATCAGCCCCAGCATTTT.

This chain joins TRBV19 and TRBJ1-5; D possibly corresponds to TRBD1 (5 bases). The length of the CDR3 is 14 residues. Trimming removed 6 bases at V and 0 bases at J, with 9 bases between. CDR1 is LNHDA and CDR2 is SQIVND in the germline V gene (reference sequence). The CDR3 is CASSWGGSNQPQHF. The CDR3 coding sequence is TGTGCCAGTAGCTGGGGGGGTAGCAATCAGCCCCAGCATTTT.

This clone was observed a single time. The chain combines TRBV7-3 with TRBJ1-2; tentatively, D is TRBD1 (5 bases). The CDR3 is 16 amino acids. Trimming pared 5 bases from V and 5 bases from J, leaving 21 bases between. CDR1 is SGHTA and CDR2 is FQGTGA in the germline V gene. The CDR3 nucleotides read TGTGCCAGCAGCCCACACCGGGACCCAGAGGGGTATGGCTACACCTTC. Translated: CASSPHRDPEGYGYTF.

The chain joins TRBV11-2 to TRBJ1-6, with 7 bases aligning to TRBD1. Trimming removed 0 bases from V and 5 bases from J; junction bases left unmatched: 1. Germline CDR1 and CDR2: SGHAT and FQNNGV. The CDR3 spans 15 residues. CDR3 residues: CASSLEGQNNSPLHF. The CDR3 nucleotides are TGTGCCAGCAGCTTAGAGGGACAGAATAATTCACCCCTCCACTTT.

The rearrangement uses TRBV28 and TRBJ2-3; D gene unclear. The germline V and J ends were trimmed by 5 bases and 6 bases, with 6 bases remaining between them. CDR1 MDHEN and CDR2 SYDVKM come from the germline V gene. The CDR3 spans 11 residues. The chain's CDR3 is CASSLRDTQYF. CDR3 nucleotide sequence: TGTGCCAGCAGTCTGAGGGATACGCAGTATTTT.

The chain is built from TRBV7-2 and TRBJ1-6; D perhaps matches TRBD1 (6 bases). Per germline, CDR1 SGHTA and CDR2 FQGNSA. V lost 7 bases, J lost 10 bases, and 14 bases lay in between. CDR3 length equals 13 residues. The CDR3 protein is CASTTGIGSPLHF. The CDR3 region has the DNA TGTGCCAGCACAACAGGGATTGGCTCACCCCTCCACTTT.

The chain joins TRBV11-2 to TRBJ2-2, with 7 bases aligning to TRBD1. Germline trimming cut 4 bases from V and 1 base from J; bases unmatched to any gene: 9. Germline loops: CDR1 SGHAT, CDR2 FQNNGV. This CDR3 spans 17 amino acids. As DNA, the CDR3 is TGTGCCAGCAGCTCACCTTGGGGACAGCAGAACACCGGGGAGCTGTTTTTT. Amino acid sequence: CASSSPWGQQNTGELFF.

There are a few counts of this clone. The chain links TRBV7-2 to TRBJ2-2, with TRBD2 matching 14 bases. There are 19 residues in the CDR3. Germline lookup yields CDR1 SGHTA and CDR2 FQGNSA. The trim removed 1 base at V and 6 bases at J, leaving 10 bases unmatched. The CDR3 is CASSLGPAGLAGEAGELFF. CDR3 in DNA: TGTGCCAGCAGCTTAGGGCCCGCGGGACTAGCGGGGGAGGCCGGGGAGCTGTTTTTT. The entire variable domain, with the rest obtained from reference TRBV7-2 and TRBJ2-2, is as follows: GAGVSQSPSNKVTEKGKDVELRCDPISGHTALYWYRQSLGQGLEFLIYFQGNSAPDKSGLPSDRFSAERTGGSVSTLTIQRTQQEDSAVYLCASSLGPAGLAGEAGELFFGEGSRLTVL.

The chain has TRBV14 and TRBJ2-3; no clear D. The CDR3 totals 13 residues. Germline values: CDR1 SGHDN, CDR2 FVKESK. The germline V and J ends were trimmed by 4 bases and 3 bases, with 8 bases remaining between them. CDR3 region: CASSRQKTDTQYF. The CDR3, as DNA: TGTGCCAGCAGCCGGCAAAAGACAGATACGCAGTATTTT.